This record concerns one TCR beta chain sequence. This entry comes from a study of blood T cell repertoires in COVID-19. Germline CDR1 SGHRS, CDR2 YFSETQ. This CDR3 spans 17 amino acids. The V gene end was trimmed by 0 bases and the J gene end by 4 bases; junction bases not matched to a gene: 3. Authors' data handling: Estimated nucleated cell counts came from reference gene primer amplification. Profiling relied on immunoSEQ multiplex PCR, and the TCRdb table lists in-frame clones only, not all of them. D and trimming were read from the DNA, whereas the V and J calls and clone size are those reported in that table. The data show about 55,000 clones, about nine tenths seen once. Seattle patients were enrolled while actively infected and followed longitudinally.

The specimen sequenced was peripheral blood. This rearrangement joins TRBV5-1 to TRBJ2-1, with 14 bases fitting TRBD2. This clonotype was sampled from a man in his forties or fifties with COVID-19, enrolled during active disease. Here the CDR3 reads CASSLGLAGGKYNEQFF. In nucleotides, the CDR3 is TGCGCCAGCAGCTTGGGACTAGCGGGGGGGAAGTACAATGAGCAGTTCTTC.